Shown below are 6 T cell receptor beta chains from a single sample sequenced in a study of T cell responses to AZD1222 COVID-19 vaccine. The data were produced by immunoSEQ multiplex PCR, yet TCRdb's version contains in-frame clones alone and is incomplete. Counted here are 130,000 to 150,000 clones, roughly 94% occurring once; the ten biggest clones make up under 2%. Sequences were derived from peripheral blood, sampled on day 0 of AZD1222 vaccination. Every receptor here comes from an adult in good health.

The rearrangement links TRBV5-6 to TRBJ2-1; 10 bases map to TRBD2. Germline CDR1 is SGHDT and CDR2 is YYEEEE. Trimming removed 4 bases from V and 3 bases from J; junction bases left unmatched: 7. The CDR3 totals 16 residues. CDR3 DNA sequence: TGTGCCAGCAGCATCTATAGCGGGGGGCGCTACAATGAGCAGTTCTTC. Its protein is CASSIYSGGRYNEQFF.

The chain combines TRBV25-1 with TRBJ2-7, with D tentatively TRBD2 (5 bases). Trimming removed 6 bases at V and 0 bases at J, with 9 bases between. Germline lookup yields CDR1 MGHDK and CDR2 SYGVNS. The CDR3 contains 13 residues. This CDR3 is CASSLGDSYEQYF. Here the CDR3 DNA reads TGTGCCAGCAGCTTGGGAGACTCCTACGAGCAGTACTTC.

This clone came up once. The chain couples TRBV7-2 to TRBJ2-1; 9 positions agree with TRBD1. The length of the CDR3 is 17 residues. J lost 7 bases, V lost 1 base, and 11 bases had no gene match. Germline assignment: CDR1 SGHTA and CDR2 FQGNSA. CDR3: CASSLGPGQGISNEQFF. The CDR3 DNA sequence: TGTGCCAGCAGCTTAGGGCCGGGACAGGGTATATCGAATGAGCAGTTCTTC.

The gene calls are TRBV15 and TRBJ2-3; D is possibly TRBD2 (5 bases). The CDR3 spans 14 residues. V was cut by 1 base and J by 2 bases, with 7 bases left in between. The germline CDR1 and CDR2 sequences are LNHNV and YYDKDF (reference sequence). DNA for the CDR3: TGTGCCACCAGCAGAGGAGGGTACACAGATACGCAGTATTTT. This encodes CATSRGGYTDTQYF.

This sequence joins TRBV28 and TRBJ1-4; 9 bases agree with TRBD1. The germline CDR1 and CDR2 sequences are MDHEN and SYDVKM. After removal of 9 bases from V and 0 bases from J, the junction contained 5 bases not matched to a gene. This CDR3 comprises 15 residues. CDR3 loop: CASSTGGATNEKLFF. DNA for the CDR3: TGTGCCAGTTCCACAGGGGGCGCAACTAATGAAAAACTGTTTTTT.

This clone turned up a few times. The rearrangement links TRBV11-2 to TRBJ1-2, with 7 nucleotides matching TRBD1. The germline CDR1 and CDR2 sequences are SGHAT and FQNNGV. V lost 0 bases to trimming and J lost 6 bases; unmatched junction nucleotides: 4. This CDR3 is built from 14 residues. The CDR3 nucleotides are TGTGCCAGCAGCTTAGAACGACAGGGTCATGGCTACACCTTC. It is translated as CASSLERQGHGYTF.